The table lists the clone carrying this T cell receptor (beta chain) with many counts. This sample stems from a study of molecular identifiers for immune sequencing clone quantification. With 0 bases removed from V and 5 bases from J, the gap between germline ends came to 11 bases. Germline V gene sequence: CDR1 SGDLS, CDR2 YYNGEE. This CDR3 spans 14 amino acids. TCRdb called the PCR reads again in MiXCR, with one record for every CDR3 protein. The sample consists of fewer than 45,000 distinct CDR3 sequences, 18% of them appearing once. The sequenced sample was naive CD8+ T cells from blood, with Jurkat cell RNA spiked in. The subset is: FACS-sorted CD8+CD4-CCR7+CD45RA+ naive T cells. The chain joins TRBV9 to TRBJ2-5; D is unclear. The clonotype comes from a human donor in good health. Some libraries in this study had Jurkat cell RNA spiked in. The CDR3 nucleotides are TGTGCCAGCAGCGTAGAGGGCGGCAAGGAGACCCAGTACTTC. Translating it yields CASSVEGGKETQYF.